These 2 T cell receptor beta chains came from one sample sequenced in a study of blood T cells in healthy people across ages. A sample-barcoded 5' primer and a J-beta primer mix were used in a second PCR of about 6 to 11 cycles. MiXCR, run by TCRdb on the 5' RACE reads, gives a single entry per CDR3 protein. The profile shows about 800,000 distinct CDR3 sequences, roughly 25% of them singletons. These same records also appear under a second study, on T cells of mothers and their children.

Sample: blood. These receptors were taken from a boy between 10 and 17 years old in good health.

This rearrangement joins TRBV4-3 to TRBJ1-5; tentatively, D is TRBD1 (5 bases). Germline CDR1 LGHNA, CDR2 YSLEER. The V end lost 0 bases, the J end lost 7 bases, and 19 bases lay between the germline ends. The CDR3 sequence is 17 residues long. Here the CDR3 reads CASSQDLPGRGDQPQHF. CDR3 DNA sequence: TGCGCCAGCAGCCAAGATCTCCCGGGGCGGGGGGACCAGCCCCAGCATTTT.

This sequence joins TRBV12-3 or TRBV12-4 and TRBJ1-1; D may be TRBD1 (5 bases). V shed 6 bases and J shed 4 bases, with 12 bases lying between them. The CDR3 runs 13 residues. CDR3 amino acids: CASRGPGVTEAFF. The DNA for the CDR3 is TGTGCCAGCAGGGGTCCGGGGGTCACTGAAGCTTTCTTT.